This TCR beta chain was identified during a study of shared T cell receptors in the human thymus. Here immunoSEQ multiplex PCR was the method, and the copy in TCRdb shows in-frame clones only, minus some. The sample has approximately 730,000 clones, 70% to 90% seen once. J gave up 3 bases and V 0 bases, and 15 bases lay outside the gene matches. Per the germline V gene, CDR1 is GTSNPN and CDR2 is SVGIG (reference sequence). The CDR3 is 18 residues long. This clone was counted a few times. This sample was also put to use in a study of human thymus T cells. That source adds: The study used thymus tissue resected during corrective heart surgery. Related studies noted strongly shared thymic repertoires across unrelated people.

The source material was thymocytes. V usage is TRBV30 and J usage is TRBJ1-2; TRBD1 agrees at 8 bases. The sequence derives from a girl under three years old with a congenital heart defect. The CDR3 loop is CAWSVYQGTGHPHYGYTF. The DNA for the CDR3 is TGTGCCTGGAGTGTATACCAAGGGACAGGCCACCCTCACTATGGCTACACCTTC. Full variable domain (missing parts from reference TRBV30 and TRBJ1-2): SQTIHQWPATLVQPVGSPLSLECTVEGTSNPNLYWYRQAAGRGLQLLFYSVGIGQISSEVPQNLSASRPQDRQFILSSKKLLLSDSGFYLCAWSVYQGTGHPHYGYTFGSGTRLTVV.